This TCR beta chain was recorded in a study of OX40 agonist ivuxolimab in advanced cancers. Whole-study findings and limits: Some nonresponders additionally presented with little normalized T-cell clonal expansion.

This CDR3 has 15 residues. Between the trimmed V and J ends, which lost 5 bases and 3 bases, there was a span of 17 bases. CDR1 is SGHTA, CDR2 FQGNSA, per germline. Here immunoSEQ multiplex PCR was the method, and the copy in TCRdb shows in-frame clones only, minus some. The sample yields some 44,000 clones, 65% to 85% seen once. A remark on this clone: Its specificity is not known.

Here the sequenced sample was CD4+ or CD8+ T cells sorted from blood, taken in a trial of the OX40 agonist ivuxolimab. The chain links TRBV7-2 to TRBJ2-7; D tentatively reads TRBD1 or TRBD2 (5 bases each). This TCR was recovered from an adult with an advanced solid tumor such as melanoma, head and neck, liver or kidney cancer. For the CDR3, the DNA is TGTGCCAGCAGCCCCCTCCGGGACCAAGGCTACGAGCAGTACTTC. Translating it yields CASSPLRDQGYEQYF.